These 8 T cell receptor beta chains were sequenced from one sample in a study of CD8+CD57+ T cells in acquired aplastic anemia. Patients selected for sequencing had displayed CD8+CD57+ cell expansion by flow cytometry. The template used for profiling TCR beta VDJ and CDR3 was genomic DNA. Each CDR3 protein gets one entry after TCRdb re-called the reads with MiXCR. The table has hundreds of thousands of distinct CDR3 sequences, more than 45% seen once. Sequencing input: sorted CD4+, CD8+, or CD8+CD57+ T cells (not recorded which) from PBMCs. These receptors all stem from a human donor with aplastic anemia.

The chain uses TRBV27 and TRBJ2-1, with 8 bases aligning to TRBD1. The CDR3 loop spans 15 amino acids. Germline trimming cut 4 bases from V and 10 bases from J; bases unmatched to any gene: 12. From germline, CDR1 is MNHEY and CDR2 SMNVEV (reference sequence). The CDR3 here is CASSSPGTGRKEQFF. The CDR3 nucleotides are TGTGCCAGCAGTTCCCCCGGGACAGGACGAAAAGAGCAGTTCTTC.

The chain employs TRBV7-9 and TRBJ1-5, with D tentatively TRBD1 (5 bases). This CDR3 is built from 13 residues. The germline gives CDR1 SEHNR, CDR2 FQNEAQ (reference sequence). Deletions cut 8 bases from V and 9 bases from J, with 17 bases between. The CDR3 loop reads CASGGFGGWPQHF. The CDR3 DNA reads TGTGCCAGCGGGGGTTTTGGTGGCTGGCCCCAGCATTTT.

This clonotype came up many times. The chain is built from TRBV2 and TRBJ2-7; 8 nucleotides line up with TRBD2. Germline lookup yields CDR1 SNHLY and CDR2 FYNNEI. The CDR3 is made up of 13 amino acids. The trim removed 10 bases at V and 4 bases at J, leaving 9 bases unmatched. The CDR3 loop reads CATLSGSGYEQYF. DNA for the CDR3: TGTGCCACACTCAGCGGGAGTGGTTACGAGCAGTACTTC.

This clonotype was counted many times. This rearrangement joins TRBV2 to TRBJ2-2; 9 bases line up with TRBD2. Germline V gene lookup returns CDR1 SNHLY and CDR2 FYNNEI. After removal of 6 bases from V and 6 bases from J, the junction contained 5 bases not matched to a gene. The CDR3 has 14 residues. The CDR3 bases are TGTGCCAGCAGGCTAGCGGGGTTCTCCGGGGAGCTGTTTTTT. Its protein is CASRLAGFSGELFF.

The V gene is TRBV27, the J gene TRBJ2-1, with D possibly matching TRBD2 (6 bases). The ends were cut back, 5 bases at V and 0 bases at J, with 8 bases in the middle. CDR1 is MNHEY and CDR2 is SMNVEV in the germline V gene (reference sequence). The CDR3 has 14 amino acids. In nucleotides, the CDR3 is TGTGCCAGCAGTCCTAGCGTCTCCTACAATGAGCAGTTCTTC. It codes for CASSPSVSYNEQFF.

This chain uses TRBV29-1 with TRBJ1-1, with 7 bases aligning to TRBD1. J lost 5 bases, V lost 6 bases, and 9 bases had no gene match. The germline V gene has CDR1 SQVTM and CDR2 ANQGSEA. The CDR3 has 13 residues. CDR3 in amino acids: CSVATGDRTEAFF. CDR3 DNA: TGCAGCGTCGCAACAGGGGACCGGACTGAAGCTTTCTTT.

The chain joins TRBV20-1 to TRBJ1-1; 7 bases match TRBD1. The CDR3 length is 14 residues. After removal of 5 bases from V and 6 bases from J, the junction contained 12 bases not matched to a gene. CDR1 and CDR2 (germline): DFQATT, SNEGSKA (reference sequence). DNA of the CDR3: TGCAGTGCTCGCCCCAGGGGGGCAATCTCTGAAGCTTTCTTT. It yields the protein CSARPRGAISEAFF.

The rearrangement joins TRBV7-9 to TRBJ2-1; D uncertain. The V gene lost 1 base and the J gene lost 7 bases, with 11 bases spanning the gap. Germline CDR1 is SEHNR and CDR2 is FQNEAQ (reference sequence). CDR3 size: 14 residues. The CDR3, as DNA: TGTGCCAGCAGCTTAGTTGGCCCAGAGAATGAGCAGTTCTTC. This codes for CASSLVGPENEQFF.